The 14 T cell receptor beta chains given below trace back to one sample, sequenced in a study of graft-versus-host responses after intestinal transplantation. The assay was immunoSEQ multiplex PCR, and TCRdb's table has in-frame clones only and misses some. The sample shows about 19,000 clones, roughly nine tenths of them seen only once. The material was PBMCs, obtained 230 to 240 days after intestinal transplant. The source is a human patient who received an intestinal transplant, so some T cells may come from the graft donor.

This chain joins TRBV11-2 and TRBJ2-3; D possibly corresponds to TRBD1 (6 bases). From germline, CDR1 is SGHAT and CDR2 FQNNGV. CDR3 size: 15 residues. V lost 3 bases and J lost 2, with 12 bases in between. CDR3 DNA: TGTGCCAGCAGCTTGACGGGACACTTCACAGATACGCAGTATTTT. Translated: CASSLTGHFTDTQYF.

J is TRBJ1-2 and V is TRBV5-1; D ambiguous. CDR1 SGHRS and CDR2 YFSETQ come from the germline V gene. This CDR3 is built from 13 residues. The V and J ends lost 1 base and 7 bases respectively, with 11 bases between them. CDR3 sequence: CASSLTGSSGYTF. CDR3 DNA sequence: TGCGCCAGCAGCTTGACGGGTTCATCTGGCTACACCTTC. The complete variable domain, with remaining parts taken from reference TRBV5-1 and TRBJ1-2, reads KAGVTQTPRYLIKTRGQQVTLSCSPISGHRSVSWYQQTPGQGLQFLFEYFSETQRNKGNFPGRFSGRQFSNSRSEMNVSTLELGDSALYLCASSLTGSSGYTFGSGTRLTVV.

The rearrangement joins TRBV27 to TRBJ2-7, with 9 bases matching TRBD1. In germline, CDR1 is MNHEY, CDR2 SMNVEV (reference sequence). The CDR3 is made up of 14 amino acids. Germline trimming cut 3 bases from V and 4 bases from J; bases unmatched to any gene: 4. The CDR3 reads CASSFRTGVYEQYF. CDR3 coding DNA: TGTGCCAGCAGTTTCAGGACAGGGGTGTACGAGCAGTACTTC.

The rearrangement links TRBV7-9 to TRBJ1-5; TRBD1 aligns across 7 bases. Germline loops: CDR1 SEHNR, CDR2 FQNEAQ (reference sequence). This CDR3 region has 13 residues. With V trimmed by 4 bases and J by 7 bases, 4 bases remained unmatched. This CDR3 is CASSSTGPQPQHF. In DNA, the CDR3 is TGTGCCAGCAGCTCGACAGGGCCCCAGCCCCAGCATTTT. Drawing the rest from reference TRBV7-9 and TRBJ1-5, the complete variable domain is DTGVSQNPRHKITKRGQNVTFRCDPISEHNRLYWYRQTLGQGPEFLTYFQNEAQLEKSRLLSDRFSAERPKGSFSTLEIQRTEQGDSAMYLCASSSTGPQPQHFGDGTRLSIL.

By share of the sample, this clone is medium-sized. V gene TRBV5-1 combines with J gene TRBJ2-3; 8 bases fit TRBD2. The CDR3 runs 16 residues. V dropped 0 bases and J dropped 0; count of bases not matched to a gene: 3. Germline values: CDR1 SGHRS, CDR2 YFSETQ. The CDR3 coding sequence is TGCGCCAGCAGCTTGGTTAGCGGGGCCAGCACAGATACGCAGTATTTT. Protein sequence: CASSLVSGASTDTQYF.

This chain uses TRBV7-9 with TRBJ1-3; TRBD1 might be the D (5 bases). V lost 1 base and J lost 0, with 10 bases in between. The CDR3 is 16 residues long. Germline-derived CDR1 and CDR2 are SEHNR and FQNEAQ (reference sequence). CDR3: CASSLVGVDSGNTIYF. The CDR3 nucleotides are TGTGCCAGCAGCTTAGTAGGGGTAGACTCTGGAAACACCATATATTTT.

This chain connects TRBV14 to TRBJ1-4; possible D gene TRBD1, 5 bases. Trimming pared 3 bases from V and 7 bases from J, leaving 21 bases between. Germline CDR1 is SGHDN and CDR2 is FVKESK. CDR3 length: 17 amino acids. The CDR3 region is CASSQKNPGKVLEKLFF. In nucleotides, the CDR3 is TGTGCCAGCAGCCAGAAAAACCCAGGGAAGGTACTTGAAAAACTGTTTTTT.

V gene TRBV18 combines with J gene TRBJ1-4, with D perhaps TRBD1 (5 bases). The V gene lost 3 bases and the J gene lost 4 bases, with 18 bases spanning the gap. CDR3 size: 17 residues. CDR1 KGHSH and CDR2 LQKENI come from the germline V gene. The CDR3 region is CASSPDSYYADNEKLFF. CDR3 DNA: TGTGCCAGCTCACCCGACAGCTATTATGCCGATAATGAAAAACTGTTTTTT.

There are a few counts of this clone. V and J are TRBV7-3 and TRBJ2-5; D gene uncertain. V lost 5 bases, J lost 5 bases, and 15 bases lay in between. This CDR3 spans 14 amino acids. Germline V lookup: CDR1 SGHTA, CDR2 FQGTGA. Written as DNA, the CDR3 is TGTGCCAGCAGCCCGACGGGCCTGGGGGAGACCCAGTACTTC. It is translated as CASSPTGLGETQYF.

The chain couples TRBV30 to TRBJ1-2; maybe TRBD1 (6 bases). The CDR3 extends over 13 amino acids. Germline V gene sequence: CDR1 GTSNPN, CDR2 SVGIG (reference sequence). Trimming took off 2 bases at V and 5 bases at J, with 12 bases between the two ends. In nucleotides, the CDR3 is TGTGCCTGGAGTCCTACGGACAGTTATGGCTACACCTTC. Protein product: CAWSPTDSYGYTF.

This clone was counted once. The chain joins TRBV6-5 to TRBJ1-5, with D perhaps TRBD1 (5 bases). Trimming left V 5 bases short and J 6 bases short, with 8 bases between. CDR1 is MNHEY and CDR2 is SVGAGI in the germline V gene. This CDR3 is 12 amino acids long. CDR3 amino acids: CASSERGQPQHF. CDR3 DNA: TGTGCCAGCAGTGAAAGGGGTCAGCCCCAGCATTTT.

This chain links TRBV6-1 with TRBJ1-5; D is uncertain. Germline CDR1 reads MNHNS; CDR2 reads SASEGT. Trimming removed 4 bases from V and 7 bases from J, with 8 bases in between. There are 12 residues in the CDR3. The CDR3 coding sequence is TGTGCCAGCAGTGGGCGGATCCAGCCCCAGCATTTT. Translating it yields CASSGRIQPQHF.

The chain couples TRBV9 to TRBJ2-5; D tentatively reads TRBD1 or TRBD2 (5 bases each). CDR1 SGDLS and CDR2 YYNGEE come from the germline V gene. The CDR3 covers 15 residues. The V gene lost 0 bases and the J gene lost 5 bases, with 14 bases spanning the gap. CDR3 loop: CASSVGGPAIETQYF. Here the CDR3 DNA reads TGTGCCAGCAGCGTAGGGGGACCAGCAATTGAGACCCAGTACTTC.

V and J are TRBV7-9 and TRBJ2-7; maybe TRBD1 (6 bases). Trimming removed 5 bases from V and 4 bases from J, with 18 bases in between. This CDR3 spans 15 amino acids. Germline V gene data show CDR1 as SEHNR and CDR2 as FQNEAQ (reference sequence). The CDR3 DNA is TGTGCCAGCAGCCCACGCACAGGGAACGTATACGAGCAGTACTTC. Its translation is CASSPRTGNVYEQYF.